These 19 T cell receptor beta chains came from one sample sequenced in a study of T cell responses to AZD1222 COVID-19 vaccine. Method: immunoSEQ multiplex PCR; TCRdb's copy keeps in-frame clones and lacks some. The data contain 150,000 to 160,000 clones, about 87% of them singletons. Specimen: peripheral blood, collected 28 days after the second AZD1222 dose. These receptors came from an adult who received the AZD1222 COVID-19 vaccine.

This sequence joins TRBV2 and TRBJ2-7; 7 nucleotides line up with TRBD1. The CDR3 spans 12 residues. From germline, CDR1 is SNHLY and CDR2 FYNNEI. Losses at the gene ends were 8 bases for V and 6 bases for J; bases not matched to a gene: 7. The CDR3 coding sequence is TGTGCCAGCGAGTTCCGACAGGGCGAGCAGTACTTC. Its protein product is CASEFRQGEQYF.

The CDR3 is CASSLEGRVNEQYF. The CDR3 DNA sequence: TGCGCCAGCAGCTTGGAAGGGAGGGTCAACGAGCAGTACTTC. The chain has TRBV5-1 and TRBJ2-7, with 7 bases aligning to TRBD2. This CDR3 contains 14 residues. CDR1 and CDR2 (germline): SGHRS, YFSETQ. The J segment lost 5 bases and the V segment lost 0 bases, leaving 5 bases of the junction unmatched.

This CDR3 is CASSRRQGIMKNTEAFF. Here the CDR3 DNA reads TGTGCCAGCAGCAGACGACAGGGAATTATGAAGAACACTGAAGCTTTCTTT. The chain joins TRBV3-1 (or the pseudogene TRBV3-2) to TRBJ1-1; 7 bases match TRBD1. Germline V gene data show CDR1 as LGHDT and CDR2 as YNNKEL (reference sequence). CDR3 length equals 17 residues. After removal of 5 bases from V and 1 base from J, the junction contained 13 bases not matched to a gene.

The V gene is TRBV5-1, the J gene TRBJ2-3; TRBD2 matches at 8 bases. With 7 bases clipped from V and 2 bases from J, the junction kept 6 bases outside the gene matches. The CDR3 is 14 amino acids. Germline V gene lookup returns CDR1 SGHRS and CDR2 YFSETQ. CDR3 sequence reads: CASSTGLATDTQYF. In DNA, the CDR3 is TGCGCCAGCTCTACCGGACTAGCCACAGATACGCAGTATTTT.

V is TRBV3-1 (or the pseudogene TRBV3-2) and J is TRBJ2-7; D gene uncertain. Germline V gives CDR1 LGHDT, CDR2 YNNKEL (reference sequence). The CDR3 extends over 11 amino acids. The V end was cut by 10 bases, the J end by 7 bases, with 14 bases between. CDR3 nucleotides: TGTGCCACCCGTGGCCTGGGAGAGCAGTACTTC. The encoded protein is CATRGLGEQYF.

The chain uses TRBV12-3 or TRBV12-4 and TRBJ1-2; D unclear. The germline V and J ends were trimmed by 6 bases and 3 bases, with 11 bases remaining between them. The CDR3 sequence is 13 residues long. CDR3 residues: CASRRREHYGYTF. Written as DNA, the CDR3 is TGTGCCAGCAGGAGACGGGAACACTATGGCTACACCTTC.

The CDR3 DNA reads as TGTGCCAGCAGCATAGGGACAGGTAGCTCTGGAAACACCATATATTTT. This codes for CASSIGTGSSGNTIYF. The genes are TRBV5-4 and TRBJ1-3; 8 bases map to TRBD1. From germline, CDR1 is SGHNT and CDR2 YYREEE (reference sequence). V lost 4 bases and J lost 0; bases outside the gene matches: 6. The CDR3 loop spans 16 amino acids.

V and J are TRBV21-1 and TRBJ1-6. TRBV21-1 is a documented pseudogene. The CDR3 covers 17 residues. CDR3 sequence reads: CASSKAKRSSYNSPLHF. CDR3 in DNA: TGTGCCAGCAGCAAAGCTAAGCGGAGCTCCTATAATTCACCCCTCCACTTT.

The chain combines TRBV28 with TRBJ2-1; D might be TRBD1 or TRBD2, each matching 5 bases. There are 13 residues in the CDR3. V shed 7 bases and J shed 6 bases, with 13 bases lying between them. Germline CDR1 is MDHEN and CDR2 is SYDVKM. CDR3 residues: CASTLAGTNEQFF. The CDR3 coding sequence is TGTGCCAGCACCCTGGCAGGGACCAATGAGCAGTTCTTC.

V gene TRBV19 combines with J gene TRBJ1-4; D call uncertain. Trimming removed 2 bases from V and 4 bases from J, with 11 bases in between. Germline V gene lookup returns CDR1 LNHDA and CDR2 SQIVND (reference sequence). The CDR3 is 15 amino acids. CDR3 in amino acids: CASSIRAAFNEKLFF. For the CDR3, the DNA is TGTGCCAGTAGTATACGCGCAGCGTTTAATGAAAAACTGTTTTTT.

J is TRBJ2-5 and V is TRBV7-9; D call uncertain. Looked up from germline, CDR1 is SEHNR and CDR2 is FQNEAQ (reference sequence). This CDR3 has 13 amino acids. V was cut by 1 base and J by 4 bases, with 7 bases left in between. The CDR3 loop reads CASSLGPGETQYF. In nucleotides, the CDR3 is TGTGCCAGCAGCTTAGGACCCGGAGAGACCCAGTACTTC.

This clone was seen only a few times. The gene calls are TRBV6-5 and TRBJ2-7, with D perhaps matching TRBD1 or TRBD2 (6 bases each). CDR3 length equals 13 residues. V lost 7 bases to trimming and J lost 4 bases, with 14 bases between them. Germline V gene lookup returns CDR1 MNHEY and CDR2 SVGAGI. The CDR3 DNA reads as TGTGCCAGCACGTGGGGGGCGATTTACGAGCAGTACTTC. Residues: CASTWGAIYEQYF.

The V call is TRBV18, the J call TRBJ2-1, with 11 bases lining up with TRBD2. Per the germline V gene, CDR1 is KGHSH and CDR2 is LQKENI. The length of the CDR3 is 16 residues. Trimming removed 6 bases from V and 10 bases from J; junction bases left unmatched: 14. Here the CDR3 reads CASSEFTGTSGREQFF. The CDR3, as DNA: TGTGCCAGCTCCGAATTTACCGGGACTAGCGGACGGGAGCAGTTCTTC.

This clone appeared once. CDR3 in amino acids: CASSVRAPANYGYTF. DNA of the CDR3: TGCGCCAGCAGCGTCCGGGCCCCGGCTAACTATGGCTACACCTTC. The gene calls are TRBV5-1 and TRBJ1-2, with D hard to call. The V gene's germline CDR1 is SGHRS and CDR2 YFSETQ. The V and J ends lost 4 bases and 0 bases respectively, with 13 bases between them. CDR3 size: 15 residues.

The J gene is TRBJ1-6, the V gene TRBV10-1; perhaps TRBD1 as D (5 bases). This CDR3 spans 15 amino acids. Trimming stripped 2 bases from V and 5 bases from J, with 10 bases between. Germline CDR1 is WNHNN and CDR2 is SYGVQD (reference sequence). The CDR3 protein is CASSERAGNNSPLHF. The CDR3 nucleotides are TGCGCCAGCAGTGAGAGGGCAGGGAATAATTCACCCCTCCACTTT.

The V call is TRBV5-1, the J call TRBJ1-2; D is perhaps TRBD1 (5 bases). Trimming took 1 base from V and 2 from J, leaving 9 bases between them. The CDR3 extends over 14 amino acids. Germline CDR1 is SGHRS and CDR2 is YFSETQ. CDR3 residues: CASSLYQGNYGYTF. In DNA form, the CDR3 reads TGCGCCAGCAGCTTGTACCAGGGCAACTATGGCTACACCTTC. Complete variable domain (other parts from reference TRBV5-1 and TRBJ1-2): KAGVTQTPRYLIKTRGQQVTLSCSPISGHRSVSWYQQTPGQGLQFLFEYFSETQRNKGNFPGRFSGRQFSNSRSEMNVSTLELGDSALYLCASSLYQGNYGYTFGSGTRLTVV.

The CDR3, as DNA: TGTGCCAGCAGTTTAACTCTAGAGGGGGAGGGCCTGGACACCGGGGAGCTGTTTTTT. This codes for CASSLTLEGEGLDTGELFF. The chain recombines TRBV28 with TRBJ2-2, with D perhaps TRBD2 (7 bases). CDR3 size: 19 residues. The germline gives CDR1 MDHEN, CDR2 SYDVKM. Trimming took off 2 bases at V and 3 bases at J, with 22 bases between the two ends.

This clone was observed once. V gene TRBV5-7 combines with J gene TRBJ1-2; a possible D gene is TRBD1 (6 bases). TRBV5-7 is filed as an ORF, its function uncertain. This CDR3 comprises 14 residues. V lost 4 bases, J lost 4 bases, and 14 bases lay in between. The chain's CDR3 is CASSVNGGSYGYTF. The CDR3, as DNA: TGTGCCAGCAGCGTGAACGGGGGCAGCTATGGCTACACCTTC.

This chain joins TRBV5-6 and TRBJ2-5, with a tentative D call TRBD2 (6 bases). V was trimmed by 0 bases and J by 3 bases, leaving 15 bases between them. Germline V CDR1 and CDR2: SGHDT, YYEEEE. The CDR3 totals 16 residues. CDR3 protein: CASSLVRRRAEETQYF. The CDR3 DNA sequence: TGTGCCAGCAGCTTGGTCCGTCGGAGGGCCGAAGAGACCCAGTACTTC.